This passage covers 7 T cell receptor beta chains from one sample sequenced in a study of T cells in Graves' hyperthyroidism and ophthalmopathy. TCR beta CDR3 region amplification was performed from RNA transcripts. TCR CDR3 regions were first amplified by RT-PCR with HTBI primers. TCRdb re-called the multiplex PCR reads through MiXCR, storing one row per CDR3 protein. The profile shows more than 350,000 distinct CDR3 sequences, approximately 18% of them singletons. The specimen was blood. The receptors stem from a woman between 25 and 40 years old with Graves' hyperthyroidism that later progressed to Graves' ophthalmopathy.

This clonotype showed up just a few times. This chain links TRBV9 with TRBJ2-1; 9 bases align to TRBD2. This CDR3 has 16 residues. The J segment lost 12 bases and the V segment lost 3 bases, leaving 16 bases of the junction unmatched. Per germline, CDR1 SGDLS and CDR2 YYNGEE. CDR3 in amino acids: CASSEEGTSPPEGQFF. The CDR3 region has the DNA TGTGCCAGCAGCGAGGAAGGGACTAGCCCGCCCGAGGGGCAGTTCTTC.

This chain uses TRBV9 with TRBJ2-6; D is perhaps TRBD1 (6 bases). The CDR3 covers 19 residues. Germline CDR1 and CDR2: SGDLS and YYNGEE. Trimming shortened V by 4 bases and J by 0 bases, and 20 bases separated the two germline ends. The chain's CDR3 is CASSIEAYTGYSGANVLTF. Written as DNA, the CDR3 is TGTGCCAGCAGCATAGAAGCTTATACAGGGTACTCTGGGGCCAACGTCCTGACTTTC. Based on the CDR3 plus reference TRBV9 and TRBJ2-6, the full variable domain is DSGVTQTPKHLITATGQRVTLRCSPRSGDLSVYWYQQSLDQGLQFLIQYYNGEERAKGNILERFSAQQFPDLHSELNLSSLELGDSALYFCASSIEAYTGYSGANVLTFGAGSRLTVL.

This clonotype was recorded at least ten times. The genes are TRBV20-1 and TRBJ2-1, with 11 bases matching TRBD2. The V gene's germline CDR1 is DFQATT and CDR2 SNEGSKA (reference sequence). The CDR3 totals 14 residues. With V trimmed by 0 bases and J by 10 bases, 5 bases remained unmatched. The CDR3 region is CSARDPSGRWEQFF. In nucleotides, the CDR3 is TGCAGTGCTAGAGACCCTAGCGGGAGGTGGGAGCAGTTCTTC.

To note about this clonotype: At one boundary the junction diverges from the germline segment, which might be a read error. The V and J genes are TRBV28 and TRBJ2-7; a weak D match, TRBD2 (5 bases). In germline, CDR1 is MDHEN, CDR2 SYDVKM. The CDR3 spans 13 residues. CDR3 sequence reads: CASSFEGPYEQDF. In nucleotides, the CDR3 is TGTGCCAGCAGCTTCGAGGGTCCCTACGAGCAGGACTTC. Complete variable domain (other parts from reference TRBV28 and TRBJ2-7): DVKVTQSSRYLVKRTGEKVFLECVQDMDHENMFWYRQDPGLGLRLIYFSYDVKMKEKGDIPEGYSVSREKKERFSLILESASTNQTSMYLCASSFEGPYEQDFGPGTRLTVT.

This clonotype appeared many times. The V and J genes are TRBV11-2 and TRBJ2-1; either TRBD1 or TRBD2 may fit D (5 bases each). The CDR3 consists of 11 residues. CDR1 and CDR2 from the germline V gene are SGHAT and FQNNGV. V lost 1 base and J lost 10, with 5 bases in between. CDR3 sequence: CASSLGGEQFF. CDR3 sequence (DNA): TGTGCCAGCAGCTTAGGGGGGGAGCAGTTCTTC.

This clonotype has ten or more counts. The gene calls are TRBV29-1 and TRBJ2-7; D is ambiguous. Trimming cost V 6 bases and J 3 bases, with 12 bases left between them. CDR1 and CDR2 (germline): SQVTM, ANQGSEA. CDR3 size: 12 residues. The CDR3 sequence is CSVSPTGYEQYF. The CDR3 bases are TGCAGCGTATCCCCGACTGGCTACGAGCAGTACTTC.

This clonotype was seen ten or more times. This chain joins TRBV27 and TRBJ2-2; D is ambiguous. Trimming pared 7 bases from V and 1 base from J, leaving 1 base between. The CDR3 runs to 11 residues. The germline V gene has CDR1 MNHEY and CDR2 SMNVEV (reference sequence). CDR3 DNA: TGTGCCAGCAAGAACACCGGGGAGCTGTTTTTT. As protein: CASKNTGELFF.